Shown below are 10 T cell receptor beta chains from a single sample sequenced in a study of blood T cells in healthy people across ages. It was with a sample-barcoded 5' primer and a J-beta primer mix that a second PCR of roughly 6 to 11 cycles was run. MiXCR was run by TCRdb on the 5' RACE reads, yielding one entry per CDR3 protein. The sample has roughly 900,000 distinct CDR3 sequences, about 48% seen once; the top ten hold about an eighth. Material: blood. These receptors were collected from a man aged 25 to 45 in good health.

The genes are TRBV20-1 and TRBJ2-4; 7 bases line up with TRBD2. Trimming cost V 5 bases and J 15 bases; bases outside gene matches: 7. The CDR3 runs 10 residues. CDR1 DFQATT and CDR2 SNEGSKA come from the germline V gene (reference sequence). Written as DNA, the CDR3 is TGCAGTGCTTCAGCGGGGCCGACGTACTTC. This encodes CSASAGPTYF.

V usage is TRBV20-1 and J usage is TRBJ1-5; D gene unclear. CDR1 and CDR2 (germline): DFQATT, SNEGSKA (reference sequence). This CDR3 region has 14 residues. Trimming removed 3 bases at V and 5 bases at J, with 14 bases between. As DNA, the CDR3 is TGCAGTGCTAGTCACCAGCAACTACATCAGCCCCAGCATTTT. The encoded protein is CSASHQQLHQPQHF.

V gene TRBV5-1 combines with J gene TRBJ2-7; D call uncertain. The CDR3 length is 14 residues. The V gene's germline CDR1 is SGHRS and CDR2 YFSETQ. V gave up 2 bases and J gave up 6 bases, with 15 bases separating them. The CDR3 DNA is TGCGCCAGCAGCTTCGGGTCGTCCCCTCTCGAGCAGTACTTC. Residues: CASSFGSSPLEQYF.

This clonotype turned up a few times. The genes are TRBV6-2 or TRBV6-3 and TRBJ2-1; 8 nucleotides match TRBD2. Germline trimming cut 4 bases from V and 4 bases from J; bases unmatched to any gene: 15. Germline V gene sequence: CDR1 MNHEY, CDR2 SVGEGT. CDR3 length: 18 residues. The CDR3 spells CASSSFLGLANPYNEQFF. In DNA, the CDR3 is TGTGCCAGCAGTTCTTTTTTAGGACTAGCTAACCCATACAATGAGCAGTTCTTC.

The CDR3 here is CASSPWTSVDEQYF. The CDR3 nucleotides read TGTGCCAGCAGCCCCTGGACTAGCGTAGATGAGCAGTACTTC. The chain recombines TRBV3-1 with TRBJ2-5; 9 bases align to TRBD2. Germline lookup yields CDR1 LGHDT and CDR2 YNNKEL (reference sequence). The ends lost 4 bases at V and 11 bases at J; junction bases unmatched: 11. The CDR3 is 14 residues long.

This chain links TRBV6-1 with TRBJ2-3; 12 bases agree with TRBD1. Looked up from germline, CDR1 is MNHNS and CDR2 is SASEGT. CDR3 size: 16 residues. V trimming: 1 base; J trimming: 6 bases; junction bases outside the gene matches: 5. The CDR3 sequence: CASSEVGTGGVDTQYF. The CDR3 nucleotides read TGTGCCAGCAGTGAAGTAGGGACAGGGGGCGTCGATACGCAGTATTTT.

The chain combines TRBV2 with TRBJ2-1; D may correspond to TRBD1 or TRBD2 (6 bases each). With 6 bases removed from V and 9 bases from J, the gap between germline ends came to 18 bases. Looked up from germline, CDR1 is SNHLY and CDR2 is FYNNEI. CDR3 size: 14 residues. The CDR3 protein is CASRTGTGAVEQFF. CDR3 DNA: TGTGCCAGCAGAACCGGGACGGGGGCGGTTGAGCAGTTCTTC.

The table lists this clonotype with a count of one. The chain carries TRBV28 and TRBJ2-5; 8 nucleotides line up with TRBD2. Germline CDR1 reads MDHEN; CDR2 reads SYDVKM. V shed 8 bases and J 1 base; nucleotides not matched to a gene: 12. This CDR3 spans 16 amino acids. The CDR3 spells CASGAFGRGAQETQYF. CDR3 sequence (DNA): TGTGCCAGCGGGGCTTTCGGGCGGGGGGCCCAAGAGACCCAGTACTTC.

This chain uses TRBV20-1 with TRBJ2-1; D may be TRBD2 (5 bases). Trimming removed 4 bases from V and 7 bases from J, with 17 bases in between. Per germline, CDR1 DFQATT and CDR2 SNEGSKA (reference sequence). The CDR3 has 14 residues. CDR3 in amino acids: CSATTLEHLNEQFF. The CDR3, as DNA: TGCAGTGCTACAACACTAGAGCACCTAAATGAGCAGTTCTTC.

About this clonotype itself: A read error may produce the germline difference seen at one junction end. This CDR3 reads CASSTGTAKTQYF. The CDR3 region has the DNA TGTGCTAGCAGCACCGGGACAGCGAAGACCCAGTACTTC. The rearrangement links TRBV7-7 to TRBJ2-5, with 7 positions matching TRBD1. Germline loops: CDR1 SSHAT, CDR2 FNYEAQ (reference sequence). This CDR3 has 13 residues.